These 29 T cell receptor beta chains were sequenced from one sample in a study of blood T cell repertoires in COVID-19 (dated by TCRdb to the early 2020s). Receptor amplification or capture employed the immunoSEQ multiplex PCR assay. The source is immuneACCESS, and TCRdb retained only in-frame sequences with V and J called. Part of the clones is not carried over; for the studies checked, unresolved V genes explain less than half of this, and the remainder is unexplained. The sample records 150,000 to 200,000 clones, 87% of which are singletons. The ten largest clonotypes hold about 9.4% of the sample. The sequenced material came from peripheral blood. These receptors were collected from a woman aged 65 to 85 with COVID-19, enrolled during active disease.

V and J are TRBV6-6 and TRBJ1-2; a possible D gene is TRBD1 (5 bases). Germline CDR1 and CDR2: MNHNY and SVGAGI (reference sequence). The V end lost 0 bases, the J end lost 3 bases, and 14 bases lay between the germline ends. This CDR3 region has 16 residues. Here the CDR3 DNA reads TGTGCCAGCAGTTACTCAACCGACAGCCGAGACTATGGCTACACCTTC. The encoded protein is CASSYSTDSRDYGYTF.

The rearrangement links TRBV3-1 (or the pseudogene TRBV3-2) to TRBJ1-6; D might be TRBD1 (6 bases). CDR3 length: 15 residues. Germline loops: CDR1 LGHDT, CDR2 YNNKEL (reference sequence). V lost 3 bases and J 9 bases, leaving 15 bases between the germline ends. The CDR3 region has the DNA TGTGCCAGCAGCCATCCCACCTCAGGGGCTTCACCCCTCCACTTT. Translated, it gives CASSHPTSGASPLHF.

The chain is built from TRBV28 and TRBJ1-3, with D maybe TRBD1 (5 bases). Germline V gene sequence: CDR1 MDHEN, CDR2 SYDVKM. The CDR3 has 15 residues. V was shortened by 7 bases and J by 4 bases, with 17 bases between the two germline ends. The chain's CDR3 is CASNPGGKMGNTIYF. CDR3 bases: TGTGCCAGCAACCCCGGGGGAAAAATGGGAAACACCATATATTTT.

The chain carries TRBV7-9 and TRBJ2-7, with 10 bases matching TRBD1. Per the germline V gene, CDR1 is SEHNR and CDR2 is FQNEAQ (reference sequence). J lost 1 base, V lost 2 bases, and 8 bases had no gene match. The CDR3 length is 17 residues. This chain's CDR3 is CASSLLYPGQGSYEQYF. CDR3 nucleotide sequence: TGTGCCAGCAGCTTATTGTACCCGGGACAGGGGTCCTACGAGCAGTACTTC.

This CDR3 is CSVGRGPGELFF. The CDR3 bases are TGCAGCGTTGGGCGGGGCCCCGGGGAGCTGTTTTTT. The chain is built from TRBV29-1 and TRBJ2-2; TRBD2 might be the D (6 bases). The V end was cut by 4 bases, the J end by 6 bases, with 9 bases between. From germline, CDR1 is SQVTM and CDR2 ANQGSEA. This CDR3 has 12 amino acids.

The genes are TRBV28 and TRBJ2-7; D possibly corresponds to TRBD1 (6 bases). CDR1 is MDHEN and CDR2 is SYDVKM in the germline V gene. V was cut by 7 bases and J by 4 bases, with 20 bases left in between. The CDR3 length is 15 residues. CDR3 protein: CASIWGQEKGYEQYF. The CDR3, as DNA: TGTGCCAGCATCTGGGGGCAGGAAAAGGGTTACGAGCAGTACTTC.

This chain links TRBV7-2 with TRBJ2-5, with 8 bases aligning to TRBD2. The junction had 9 bases not matched to a gene; V was cut back by 6 bases and J by 3 bases. This CDR3 spans 15 amino acids. From germline, CDR1 is SGHTA and CDR2 FQGNSA. DNA for the CDR3: TGTGCCAGCAGACGTAGCGGGGCTATAGAAGAGACCCAGTACTTC. Amino acids: CASRRSGAIEETQYF. Full variable domain (rest looked up from reference TRBV7-2 and TRBJ2-5): GAGVSQSPSNKVTEKGKDVELRCDPISGHTALYWYRQSLGQGLEFLIYFQGNSAPDKSGLPSDRFSAERTGGSVSTLTIQRTQQEDSAVYLCASRRSGAIEETQYFGPGTRLLVL.

The V and J genes are TRBV5-1 and TRBJ2-7; D is unresolved. The CDR3 is 13 residues long. CDR1 SGHRS and CDR2 YFSETQ come from the germline V gene. V gave up 0 bases and J gave up 3 bases, with 7 bases separating them. In DNA, the CDR3 is TGCGCCAGCAGCTTGGCCCCCAGCTACGAGCAGTACTTC. It translates to CASSLAPSYEQYF.

The gene calls are TRBV4-1 and TRBJ2-3; 10 bases line up with TRBD1. CDR1 is MGHRA, CDR2 YSYEKL, per germline. The V and J ends lost 0 bases and 0 bases, in that order; junction bases with no gene match: 6. The CDR3 runs 18 residues. CDR3 coding DNA: TGCGCCAGCAGCCAAGATCAGAGACAGGGGGCAAGCACAGATACGCAGTATTTT. It specifies CASSQDQRQGASTDTQYF.

J is TRBJ1-1 and V is TRBV5-1; D perhaps matches TRBD1 (5 bases). There are 13 residues in the CDR3. V gave up 3 bases and J gave up 4 bases, with 10 bases separating them. Germline-derived CDR1 and CDR2 are SGHRS and YFSETQ. In DNA, the CDR3 is TGCGCCAGCAGCTGGGGACTGACCACTGAAGCTTTCTTT. Protein: CASSWGLTTEAFF.

This clone was detected once. The chain joins TRBV27 to TRBJ2-1; 7 positions match TRBD1. The junction had 9 bases not matched to a gene; V was cut back by 5 bases and J by 5 bases. CDR3 length: 15 residues. Germline V gene data show CDR1 as MNHEY and CDR2 as SMNVEV (reference sequence). CDR3 DNA sequence: TGTGCCAGCAGTCCCCCGACAGGGTTCCACAATGAGCAGTTCTTC. Its translation is CASSPPTGFHNEQFF.

The chain recombines TRBV19 with TRBJ1-5; TRBD1 might be the D (6 bases). The V gene lost 5 bases and the J gene lost 2 bases, with 19 bases spanning the gap. Germline V gives CDR1 LNHDA, CDR2 SQIVND (reference sequence). The CDR3 has 17 residues. CDR3 protein: CASSPRTDSFGNQPQHF. DNA of the CDR3: TGTGCCAGTAGTCCCCGGACAGATTCGTTTGGCAATCAGCCCCAGCATTTT.

The chain is built from TRBV7-2 and TRBJ2-1, with a weak D call TRBD2 (5 bases). This CDR3 has 11 amino acids. Trimming pared 3 bases from V and 9 bases from J, leaving 6 bases between. CDR1 is SGHTA and CDR2 is FQGNSA in the germline V gene. DNA of the CDR3: TGTGCCAGCAGCTTGGGGAGTGAGCAGTTCTTC. Its translation is CASSLGSEQFF.

This clone was recorded a few times. V usage is TRBV4-1 and J usage is TRBJ1-6, with D perhaps matching TRBD1 (5 bases). Germline lookup yields CDR1 MGHRA and CDR2 YSYEKL. Trimming removed 2 bases at V and 12 bases at J, with 23 bases between. The CDR3 extends over 17 amino acids. The CDR3 protein is CASSQTDMGFVSGPLHF. In DNA, the CDR3 is TGCGCCAGCAGCCAAACGGACATGGGGTTCGTGTCTGGACCCCTCCACTTT.

The V and J genes are TRBV6-5 and TRBJ2-1, with D hard to call. V lost 4 bases to trimming and J lost 6 bases, with 16 bases between them. Germline V lookup: CDR1 MNHEY, CDR2 SVGAGI. This CDR3 spans 15 amino acids. CDR3 sequence reads: CASSLARRGPNEQFF. CDR3 sequence (DNA): TGTGCCAGCAGTTTAGCTAGGAGAGGCCCCAATGAGCAGTTCTTC.

The chain is built from TRBV3-1 (or the pseudogene TRBV3-2) and TRBJ2-1, with 13 bases lining up with TRBD2. Unmatched junction bases numbered 17, after V lost 6 bases and J lost 6 bases. The germline CDR1 and CDR2 sequences are LGHDT and YNNKEL (reference sequence). The CDR3 loop spans 19 amino acids. The CDR3 region has the DNA TGTGCCAGCAGTCGAAAACTAGCGGGGGGGCTTGGGTCACGCAATGAGCAGTTCTTC. Protein sequence: CASSRKLAGGLGSRNEQFF.

The J gene is TRBJ2-3, the V gene TRBV5-1, with 11 bases that match TRBD2. The CDR3 consists of 17 residues. Germline CDR1 is SGHRS and CDR2 is YFSETQ. V dropped 0 bases and J dropped 7; count of bases not matched to a gene: 10. CDR3 residues: CASSLGSSGGATYTQYF. Written as DNA, the CDR3 is TGCGCCAGCAGCTTGGGAAGTAGCGGGGGGGCCACGTATACGCAGTATTTT. Using reference TRBV5-1 and TRBJ2-3 for the parts outside the CDR3, the full variable domain is KAGVTQTPRYLIKTRGQQVTLSCSPISGHRSVSWYQQTPGQGLQFLFEYFSETQRNKGNFPGRFSGRQFSNSRSEMNVSTLELGDSALYLCASSLGSSGGATYTQYFGPGTRLTVL.

This chain connects TRBV5-1 to TRBJ1-5, with a possible D match to TRBD1 (5 bases). The CDR3 is 13 amino acids. Germline CDR1 is SGHRS and CDR2 is YFSETQ. Trimming left V 4 bases short and J 4 bases short, with 9 bases between. DNA of the CDR3: TGCGCCAGCAGCGCGGGACTAAATCAGCCCCAGCATTTT. Its protein is CASSAGLNQPQHF.

About this clone itself: A read error may produce the germline difference seen at one junction end. J is TRBJ2-1 and V is TRBV7-7; 11 positions agree with TRBD2. This CDR3 region has 16 residues. Germline V gene data show CDR1 as SSHAT and CDR2 as FNYEAQ (reference sequence). In DNA, the CDR3 is TGTGCTAGCAGCCCCCTGGGACTAGCGGCCTACAATGAGCAGTTCTTC. It codes for CASSPLGLAAYNEQFF.

This sequence joins TRBV7-9 and TRBJ1-4, with TRBD1 as a possible D gene (6 bases). This CDR3 is built from 13 residues. Germline V gene lookup returns CDR1 SEHNR and CDR2 FQNEAQ (reference sequence). V lost 5 bases and J lost 8, with 12 bases in between. The DNA of the CDR3 is TGTGCCAGCAGCCCTCAGGGGAACGAAAAACTGTTTTTT. This translates into CASSPQGNEKLFF.

The V and J genes are TRBV28 and TRBJ1-2; 8 bases align to TRBD1. Trimming removed 7 bases from V and 4 bases from J; junction bases left unmatched: 8. Germline CDR1 reads MDHEN; CDR2 reads SYDVKM. CDR3 length equals 14 residues. CDR3 nucleotide sequence: TGTGCCAGCACCCTACAGGGGGGTCTCTATGGCTACACCTTC. Residues: CASTLQGGLYGYTF.

The chain uses TRBV29-1 and TRBJ2-3; TRBD1 matches 8 bases. CDR3 size: 13 residues. Germline V gene sequence: CDR1 SQVTM, CDR2 ANQGSEA. The V gene end was trimmed by 7 bases and the J gene end by 2 bases; junction bases not matched to a gene: 5. The CDR3, as DNA: TGCAGCGCCCCACAGGGGGTCACAGATACGCAGTATTTT. Translated, it gives CSAPQGVTDTQYF.

The chain uses TRBV7-8 and TRBJ2-1; 8 nucleotides align to TRBD1. Germline CDR1 is SGHVS and CDR2 is FQNEAQ. CDR3 length equals 17 residues. Trimming at V came to 1 base and at J to 2 bases, leaving 7 bases not matched to a gene. CDR3 nucleotides: TGTGCCAGCAGCTTAGAGTCAGGGGGCCTCACCTACAATGAGCAGTTCTTC. Residues: CASSLESGGLTYNEQFF.

V is TRBV5-1 and J is TRBJ1-1; 10 nucleotides match TRBD1. The CDR3 length is 16 residues. Germline values: CDR1 SGHRS, CDR2 YFSETQ. Germline trimming cut 3 bases from V and 1 base from J; bases unmatched to any gene: 6. The CDR3 DNA is TGCGCCAGCAGCTCGGGACAGGGGAAGGGGAACACTGAAGCTTTCTTT. It specifies CASSSGQGKGNTEAFF.

Here the CDR3 reads CASSPSQGYGYTF. The CDR3 DNA reads as TGTGCCAGCAGCCCCTCCCAGGGGTATGGCTACACCTTC. V is TRBV5-4 and J is TRBJ1-2, with D possibly being TRBD1 (6 bases). This CDR3 contains 13 residues. CDR1 is SGHNT and CDR2 is YYREEE in the germline V gene (reference sequence). The V gene lost 4 bases and the J gene lost 5 bases, with 12 bases spanning the gap. Combining the CDR3 with reference TRBV5-4 and TRBJ1-2 gives the whole variable domain ETGVTQSPTHLIKTRGQQVTLRCSSQSGHNTVSWYQQALGQGPQFIFQYYREEENGRGNFPPRFSGLQFPNYSSELNVNALELDDSALYLCASSPSQGYGYTFGSGTRLTVV.

The genes are TRBV6-5 and TRBJ2-7, with TRBD1 matching 7 bases. After removal of 6 bases from V and 2 bases from J, the junction contained 10 bases not matched to a gene. The CDR3 totals 15 residues. Germline V lookup: CDR1 MNHEY, CDR2 SVGAGI. The CDR3 DNA follows: TGTGCCAGCAGCTACGGGACAGTGGCGGCCTACGAGCAGTACTTC. Translating it yields CASSYGTVAAYEQYF.

The chain recombines TRBV13 with TRBJ1-1; D possibly corresponds to TRBD1 (5 bases). CDR1 is PRHDT, CDR2 FYEKMQ, per germline (reference sequence). Trimming left V 5 bases short and J 0 bases short, with 16 bases between. CDR3 length: 16 amino acids. The CDR3: CASSKDRVQMNTEAFF. The CDR3 bases are TGTGCCAGCAGCAAAGACAGAGTACAGATGAACACTGAAGCTTTCTTT.

J is TRBJ2-7 and V is TRBV5-1; TRBD1 aligns across 10 bases. Per the germline V gene, CDR1 is SGHRS and CDR2 is YFSETQ. V dropped 4 bases and J dropped 3; count of bases not matched to a gene: 7. The CDR3 contains 15 residues. This chain's CDR3 is CASSPSGQGYYEQYF. The CDR3 nucleotides are TGCGCCAGCAGCCCATCGGGACAGGGGTACTACGAGCAGTACTTC.

The chain uses TRBV15 and TRBJ2-7; D uncertain. Germline V gene data show CDR1 as LNHNV and CDR2 as YYDKDF (reference sequence). V shed 0 bases and J shed 4 bases, with 10 bases lying between them. This CDR3 spans 14 amino acids. The CDR3 region is CATSRDRKMYEQYF. CDR3 nucleotides: TGTGCCACCAGCAGAGACAGGAAGATGTACGAGCAGTACTTC.